Listed below are T cell receptor beta chains from one sample, sequenced in a study of blood T cell repertoires in COVID-19. The repertoire was sequenced with immunoSEQ multiplex PCR; TCRdb's copy has only in-frame clones and lacks some. Of about 110,000 clones in the sample, nearly 85% are singletons; the top ten hold roughly 6.5%. Sequenced input: peripheral blood. These receptors came from a woman in her forties or fifties with acute or convalescent COVID-19. CDR3s include the opening cysteine and the closing phenylalanine or tryptophan. The D gene is left open where the match is weak. Clone size is stated in some rows and not others, as once, few, many or a class when expanded.

v_call,clone_size,d_call,j_call,cdr3_nt,cdr3_aa
TRBV10-3,NA,TRBD1,TRBJ1-3,TGTGCCATCAGTGGGGACAGGGACCCAAACACCATATATTTT,CAISGDRDPNTIYF
TRBV5-8,NA,TRBD1,TRBJ2-7,TGTGCCAGCAGCCCGGGACAGCCTCTAGAAACTGTCGTTAACTTC,CASSPGQPLETVVNF
TRBV3-1/TRBV3-2,NA,NA,TRBJ2-3,TGTGCCAGCAGCCAAGATAAGCTGCCGCAGTATTTT,CASSQDKLPQYF
TRBV5-1,NA,TRBD2,TRBJ2-2,TGCGCCAGCAGCCGGGGGGGCCTACCGAACACCGGGGAGCTGTTTTTT,CASSRGGLPNTGELFF
TRBV19,once,NA,TRBJ1-5,TGTGCCAGTAGTATTTGGGGTGGAGGAAATCAGCCCCAGCATTTT,CASSIWGGGNQPQHF
TRBV5-1,few,TRBD2,TRBJ2-3,TGCGCCAGCAGCCCGGGGGGTCGCGCAGATACGCAGTATTTT,CASSPGGRADTQYF
TRBV7-8,NA,NA,TRBJ1-5,TGTGCCAGCAGCGCGGTCCCCAATCAGCCCCAGCATTTT,CASSAVPNQPQHF
TRBV18,NA,NA,TRBJ1-1,TGTGCCAGCTCACCTCTAGCTGAAGCTTTCTTT,CASSPLAEAFF
TRBV11-2,NA,TRBD1,TRBJ1-1,TGTGCCAGCAGCCTCGGACAGGGCTCTGAAGCTTTCTTT,CASSLGQGSEAFF
TRBV5-5,NA,NA,TRBJ1-2,TGTGCCAGCAGCTTGGAAGGGGACTATGGCTACACCTTC,CASSLEGDYGYTF
TRBV29-1,once,NA,TRBJ1-2,TGCAGCGTCCCTTATAGCCCCTTCCCGTCTGGCTACACCTTC,CSVPYSPFPSGYTF
TRBV15,NA,TRBD2,TRBJ2-2,TGTGCCACCAGCAGGGGTTGGGGAGGGACCGGGGAGCTGTTTTTT,CATSRGWGGTGELFF
TRBV7-2,NA,TRBD1,TRBJ1-2,TGTGCCAGCAGCTTAAGACAGGGGAGGGATGGCTACACCTTC,CASSLRQGRDGYTF
TRBV5-1,NA,TRBD1,TRBJ1-1,TGCGCCAGCAGCACGACAGGGAAGGGGAACACTGAAGCTTTCTTT,CASSTTGKGNTEAFF
TRBV11-2,NA,TRBD1,TRBJ1-6,TGTGCCAGCAGCCTGAGGGACAGGGGAAGCTCTATGAATTCACCCCTCCACTTT,CASSLRDRGSSMNSPLHF
TRBV25-1,NA,NA,TRBJ1-2,TGTGCCAGCAGTGACGGGACTGGGATCTATGGCTACACCTTC,CASSDGTGIYGYTF
TRBV2,NA,NA,TRBJ2-4,TGTGCCAGCAGTGTCCTCATGCGCATTCAGTACTTC,CASSVLMRIQYF
TRBV7-2,NA,TRBD2,TRBJ2-3,TGTGCCAGCAGCTTAGATGGCGGGGGGGCATGGGATACGCAGTATTTT,CASSLDGGGAWDTQYF
TRBV6-5,NA,NA,TRBJ2-3,TGTGCCAGCAGAATTAGCGGCACAGATACGCAGTATTTT,CASRISGTDTQYF
TRBV10-3,few,NA,TRBJ2-1,TGTGCCATCAGGTATTCGGACATCTACAATGAGCAGTTCTTC,CAIRYSDIYNEQFF
TRBV7-3,NA,NA,TRBJ2-7,TGTGCCAGCTCACTTTTCGGGGGAAGCTCCTACGAGCAGTACTTC,CASSLFGGSSYEQYF
TRBV9,NA,TRBD1,TRBJ2-1,TGTGCCAGCAGCATCCCGGGTGGGGACAGGGGCGGGGGTAGCTCCTACAATGAGCAGTTCTTC,CASSIPGGDRGGGSSYNEQFF
TRBV9,NA,NA,TRBJ2-1,TGTGCCAGCAGCCGTGCAGCAGGGGTCTACAATGAGCAGTTCTTC,CASSRAAGVYNEQFF
TRBV7-8,few,NA,TRBJ2-7,TGTGCCAGCAGCCCCACGACAGGGAGGGAGCAGTACTTC,CASSPTTGREQYF
TRBV19,NA,TRBD2,TRBJ2-1,TGTGCCAGTAGTACCCTAGGGCGGGGGGGAGTTTTGAATGAGCAGTTCTTC,CASSTLGRGGVLNEQFF
TRBV29-1,NA,NA,TRBJ1-1,TGCAGCGTGGAGAGGGTGAACACTGAAGCTTTCTTT,CSVERVNTEAFF
TRBV13,NA,NA,TRBJ1-4,TGTGCCAGCAGCTCCCCGGGGTCAAATGAAAAACTGTTTTTT,CASSSPGSNEKLFF
TRBV5-6,NA,NA,TRBJ1-2,TGTGCCAGCAGCTCCAGGGGCCCCTACACCTTC,CASSSRGPYTF
TRBV12-3/TRBV12-4,NA,NA,TRBJ1-1,TGTGCCAGCAGTTTCGGCAGGGGCACTGAAGCTTTCTTT,CASSFGRGTEAFF
TRBV12-3/TRBV12-4,NA,TRBD1,TRBJ1-5,TGTGCCAGCAGGGACAGGGGTAGTCAGCCCCAGCATTTT,CASRDRGSQPQHF
TRBV5-1,once,NA,TRBJ1-2,TGCGCCAGCAGCTTGGGTTCAGGGTTCCCTAACTATGGCTACACCTTC,CASSLGSGFPNYGYTF
TRBV6-6,NA,TRBD2,TRBJ2-7,TGTGCCAGCGGGGCGGGAGGAACCTACGAGCAGTACTTC,CASGAGGTYEQYF
TRBV24-1,few,NA,TRBJ1-2,TGTGCCACCAGTCCTGGGGCAGGGGTGAATAGTAATGGCTACACCTTC,CATSPGAGVNSNGYTF
TRBV18,NA,NA,TRBJ1-1,TGTGCCAGCTCACCGAAGATCCCAACAGGGACCGGGGCTTTCTTT,CASSPKIPTGTGAFF
TRBV7-2,once,TRBD1,TRBJ1-1,TGTGCCAGCAGCTTAGCGAGACAGGGTAGGGCTTTCTTT,CASSLARQGRAFF
TRBV12-3/TRBV12-4,NA,TRBD1,TRBJ2-5,TGTGCCAGCAGAGATACAGGGGAAGAGACCCAGTACTTC,CASRDTGEETQYF
TRBV2,NA,TRBD1,TRBJ1-1,TGTGCCAGCAGGACCAGGGGGTCGAACACTGAAGCTTTCTTT,CASRTRGSNTEAFF
TRBV5-1,NA,NA,TRBJ2-7,TGCGCCAGCAGCGGAACTAGCCGATCCTACGAGCAGTACTTC,CASSGTSRSYEQYF
TRBV19,NA,NA,TRBJ1-5,TGTGCCAGTAGTTTGGGGCTCGTCCAGCCCCAGCATTTT,CASSLGLVQPQHF
TRBV6-1,NA,TRBD1,TRBJ2-3,TGTGCCAGCAGACCTCCGACAGGGCTGGATACGCAGTATTTT,CASRPPTGLDTQYF
TRBV27,NA,NA,TRBJ2-6,TGTGCCAGCCGGGACACGAGCTCTGGGGCCAACGTCCTGACTTTC,CASRDTSSGANVLTF
TRBV6-6,few,TRBD1,TRBJ1-2,TGTGCCAGCACTAGACCAGGACAGGGAAATGGCTACACCTTC,CASTRPGQGNGYTF
TRBV5-1,NA,NA,TRBJ2-1,TGCGCCAGCAGCGGTAGCGGCTCCTACAATGAGCAGTTCTTC,CASSGSGSYNEQFF
TRBV5-8,NA,TRBD1,TRBJ1-6,TGTGCCAGCAGCTCAGGGGGCGGGTATAATTCACCCCTCCACTTT,CASSSGGGYNSPLHF
TRBV9,few,NA,TRBJ1-3,TGTGCCAGCAGCGTAGGAGGTACGATCTCTGGAAACACCATATATTTT,CASSVGGTISGNTIYF